This TCR beta chain was identified during a study of blood T cell repertoires in COVID-19. Study at large: Both acute and convalescent COVID-19 samples were obtained from the United States, Italy and Spain. PBMCs, B-cell-depleted T cells, or T cells provided the cDNA or gDNA that made up the material.

Authors' methods: Reference gene primer amplification yielded estimated nucleated cell counts. Clones were sequenced by immunoSEQ multiplex PCR, and TCRdb holds only the in-frame ones, with some missing. The V and J calls and clone size were taken over from that table, and D and trimming were inferred from the DNA. This repertoire shows more than 300,000 clones, approximately 85% found once; its top ten account for under 2%. The sample was peripheral blood. The TCR originated in a woman aged 50 to 60 with acute or convalescent COVID-19.

The CDR3 nucleotides are TGTGCCAGCAGTGAAGGAGGGGGCACTGAAGCTTTCTTT. This translates into CASSEGGGTEAFF. The genes are TRBV2 and TRBJ1-1; the D gene is possibly TRBD1 (6 bases). The CDR3 runs 13 residues. CDR1 is SNHLY, CDR2 FYNNEI, per germline. Trimming left V 1 base short and J 4 bases short, with 7 bases between.